The T cell receptor beta chain under discussion was sequenced for a study of OX40 agonist ivuxolimab in advanced cancers. About the study: Every 2 weeks, ivuxolimab was infused into the patients intravenously at between 0.01 and 10 mg/kg. About 40% of patients had received prior checkpoint inhibitor therapy. Patients achieving partial responses numbered three: one hepatocellular carcinoma case and two cutaneous melanoma cases.

To note about this clone: What it recognizes is unknown.

The CDR3 sequence is 13 residues long. Trimming shortened V by 2 bases and J by 4 bases, and 8 bases separated the two germline ends. Germline CDR1 is SGHTA and CDR2 is FQGNSA. Produced via immunoSEQ multiplex PCR; TCRdb's table is partial and in-frame only. The profile shows tens of thousands of clones, 75% to 90% of them singletons. Study observations and caveats: Clonal expansion was seen in CD4+ and CD8+ blood T cells by week 6 at 0.1 to 3.0 mg/kg.

This clonotype was obtained from an adult with an advanced solid tumor such as melanoma, head and neck, liver or kidney cancer. The input for sequencing was CD4+ or CD8+ T cells sorted from blood, taken in a trial of the OX40 agonist ivuxolimab. The chain employs TRBV7-2 and TRBJ2-5; D call uncertain. CDR3 coding DNA: TGTGCCAGCAGCTTAAACGAGCGAGAGACCCAGTACTTC. Residues: CASSLNERETQYF.